These 29 T cell receptor beta chains were sequenced from one sample in a study of regulatory T cells in long-lasting Graves disease. Documented time point: newly diagnosed GD, antithyroid drugs for less than 3 months. PBMC RNA was the source of the TCR library. With iRepertoire HTBI primers and Arm-PCR of CDR3 regions, TCR beta libraries were built. MiXCR, applied by TCRdb to the multiplex PCR reads, yields one record per CDR3 protein. The sample comprises 350,000 to 550,000 distinct CDR3 sequences, under 15% of which are singletons, and around 15% rests with the top ten. The sample was also linked to a second study, of T cells in Graves' hyperthyroidism and ophthalmopathy.

Here the sequenced sample was peripheral blood mononuclear cells (PBMCs), taken at new diagnosis, from a patient treated with antithyroid drugs. Receptors were obtained from a woman aged 30 to 39 with Graves disease.

This clonotype was observed many times. The chain joins TRBV11-2 to TRBJ2-6, with D perhaps matching TRBD1 (5 bases). Trimming took 2 bases from V and 3 from J, leaving 14 bases between them. The CDR3 is 17 amino acids. The germline V gene has CDR1 SGHAT and CDR2 FQNNGV. CDR3: CASSLSLQGNGANVLTF. The CDR3 DNA follows: TGTGCCAGCAGCTTATCGCTTCAGGGTAATGGGGCCAACGTCCTGACTTTC.

This clonotype was seen repeatedly, ten times or more. The rearrangement uses TRBV20-1 and TRBJ2-1; the match to TRBD2 covers 7 bases. The CDR3 has 17 amino acids. Germline CDR1 is DFQATT and CDR2 is SNEGSKA (reference sequence). The junction had 15 bases not matched to a gene; V was cut back by 6 bases and J by 1 base. This chain's CDR3 is CSAPRLGEGLSYNEQFF. CDR3 in DNA: TGCAGTGCCCCGAGGTTGGGGGAGGGCCTATCCTACAATGAGCAGTTCTTC.

The J gene is TRBJ1-1, the V gene TRBV28; possibly TRBD1 for D (6 bases). V was clipped by 3 bases and J by 1 base, with 12 bases between them. CDR1 is MDHEN, CDR2 SYDVKM, per germline. CDR3 size: 15 residues. CDR3 sequence reads: CASSFGGARNTEAFF. DNA for the CDR3: TGTGCCAGCAGTTTCGGGGGGGCGCGGAACACTGAAGCTTTCTTT.

This clonotype was counted between two and nine times. The V and J genes are TRBV20-1 and TRBJ2-3; D gene ambiguous. The V and J ends lost 3 bases and 2 bases respectively, with 15 bases between them. The V gene's germline CDR1 is DFQATT and CDR2 SNEGSKA (reference sequence). The CDR3 contains 15 residues. The CDR3 coding sequence is TGCAGTGCTAGTGGTTTTGACATCCCCACAGATACGCAGTATTTT. Translating gives CSASGFDIPTDTQYF.

At least ten counts were recorded for this clonotype. V and J are TRBV10-3 and TRBJ2-1; D is perhaps TRBD1 (5 bases). The CDR3 covers 13 residues. V gave up 4 bases and J gave up 5 bases, with 9 bases separating them. CDR1 is ENHRY, CDR2 SYGVKD, per germline. The CDR3 bases are TGTGCCATCAGTGGCCGCAGGGACAATGAGCAGTTCTTC. The encoded protein is CAISGRRDNEQFF.

This chain uses TRBV5-5 with TRBJ1-2, with 7 bases lining up with TRBD1. Germline trimming cut 1 base from V and 4 bases from J; bases unmatched to any gene: 19. This CDR3 contains 19 residues. The germline V gene has CDR1 SGHKS and CDR2 YYEKEE (reference sequence). CDR3 sequence: CASSLLPTATRDRGYGYTF. CDR3 nucleotide sequence: TGTGCCAGCAGCTTGTTACCCACCGCAACCCGGGACAGAGGCTATGGCTACACCTTC.

A word on this clonotype: This may arise from a read error, as a much more abundant clone is one base away. The rearrangement uses TRBV12-3 or TRBV12-4 and TRBJ2-7; the match to TRBD2 covers 8 bases. The CDR3 sequence is 14 residues long. This CDR3 is CAGSLRGRPYEQYF. CDR3 coding DNA: TGTGCCGGCAGTTTGCGCGGGAGGCCCTACGAGCAGTACTTC.

Comment on this clonotype: A single base separates this from a much larger clone, so it may be a read error. V usage is TRBV27 and J usage is TRBJ2-7; 8 nucleotides match TRBD2. The J call is uncertain, as TRBJ2-1 better fits the DNA end. The CDR3 contains 18 residues. CDR1 is MNHEY, CDR2 SMNVEV, per germline (reference sequence). The DNA for the CDR3 is TGTGCCAGCAGTTTAGGGGCCTCTCCGAGCGGGAGCTCCTACGAGCAGTTCTTC. Translation: CASSLGASPSGSSYEQFF.

This clonotype has ten or more counts. This chain links TRBV29-1 with TRBJ1-2; unclear D gene. Germline values: CDR1 SQVTM, CDR2 ANQGSEA. This CDR3 spans 13 amino acids. V was trimmed by 1 base and J by 1 base, leaving 7 bases between them. The CDR3 spells CSVEGLINYGYTF. CDR3 bases: TGCAGCGTTGAAGGACTGATTAACTATGGCTACACCTTC.

This clonotype showed up many times. This chain joins TRBV12-3 or TRBV12-4 and TRBJ2-7; the match to TRBD2 covers 13 bases. V shed 6 bases and J 6 bases; nucleotides not matched to a gene: 11. CDR3 size: 16 residues. CDR3 in DNA: TGTGCCAGCAGATTAACCGGGACTAGCGGGACGGGCGAGCAGTACTTC. Protein sequence: CASRLTGTSGTGEQYF.

The rearrangement joins TRBV19 to TRBJ2-3; 10 bases match TRBD1. The CDR3 extends over 14 amino acids. Germline assignment: CDR1 LNHDA and CDR2 SQIVND (reference sequence). After removal of 7 bases from V and 2 bases from J, the junction contained 3 bases not matched to a gene. The CDR3 nucleotides read TGTGCCAGTACCAGACAGGGGGCCACAGATACGCAGTATTTT. It codes for CASTRQGATDTQYF.

This clonotype has at least ten counts. CDR3 sequence (DNA): TGCAGTACCGAGGGAGTAGGGCAAGATACGCAGTATTTT. Translated, it gives CSTEGVGQDTQYF. This chain joins TRBV20-1 and TRBJ2-3, with D maybe TRBD2 (5 bases). The CDR3 length is 13 residues. Germline assignment: CDR1 DFQATT and CDR2 SNEGSKA (reference sequence). V lost 8 bases and J 5 bases, leaving 17 bases between the germline ends.

Concerning this clonotype: The junction shows a germline mismatch at one end, possibly a read error. V gene TRBV12-3 or TRBV12-4 combines with J gene TRBJ2-7, with 10 bases fitting TRBD1. This CDR3 has 14 amino acids. Here the CDR3 reads CAGSGTGDVYEQYF. The CDR3 nucleotides read TGTGCCGGCAGCGGGACAGGGGATGTTTACGAGCAGTACTTC.

The chain couples TRBV20-1 to TRBJ2-7; perhaps TRBD2 as D (5 bases). The length of the CDR3 is 13 residues. Deletions cut 1 base from V and 3 bases from J, with 10 bases between. CDR1 and CDR2 from the germline V gene are DFQATT and SNEGSKA (reference sequence). The CDR3 here is CSARVEADYEQYF. Here the CDR3 DNA reads TGCAGTGCTAGAGTTGAAGCGGACTACGAGCAGTACTTC.

In its sample, this clonotype was seen many times. The CDR3 region is CASSQEGVRGRVSYNEQFF. In DNA, the CDR3 is TGTGCCAGCAGCCAAGAAGGGGTTCGCGGGAGGGTTTCCTACAATGAGCAGTTCTTC. This sequence joins TRBV14 and TRBJ2-1, with 9 bases fitting TRBD2. CDR1 and CDR2 from the germline V gene are SGHDN and FVKESK. The V gene end was trimmed by 0 bases and the J gene end by 1 base; junction bases not matched to a gene: 10. The CDR3 length is 19 residues.

The chain joins TRBV6-5 to TRBJ2-2; 8 positions match TRBD1. Germline V gives CDR1 MNHEY, CDR2 SVGAGI. This CDR3 is built from 15 residues. V lost 0 bases, J lost 7 bases, and 4 bases stayed unmatched. Here the CDR3 DNA reads TGTGCCAGCAGTTACTCGCAGGGGGCATACGGGGAGCTGTTTTTT. This encodes CASSYSQGAYGELFF.

This clonotype came up many times. The J gene is TRBJ2-3, the V gene TRBV2, with TRBD2 as a possible D gene (6 bases). CDR1 is SNHLY and CDR2 is FYNNEI in the germline V gene. V lost 7 bases and J lost 2, with 16 bases in between. The CDR3 covers 15 residues. CDR3 nucleotides: TGTGCCAGCATCTACCTCAGGGACTTCACAGATACGCAGTATTTT. Translated: CASIYLRDFTDTQYF.

The rearrangement joins TRBV25-1 to TRBJ2-7; 13 nucleotides align to TRBD2. The trim removed 4 bases at V and 3 bases at J, leaving 3 bases unmatched. Germline V lookup: CDR1 MGHDK, CDR2 SYGVNS. The CDR3 length is 15 residues. The chain's CDR3 is CASSVGTSGVYEQYF. CDR3 DNA: TGTGCCAGCAGTGTTGGGACTAGCGGGGTCTACGAGCAGTACTTC.

In this sample, this clonotype turned up many times. The chain has TRBV11-3 and TRBJ2-2, with D hard to call. V was cut by 3 bases and J by 6 bases, with 8 bases left in between. This CDR3 has 13 amino acids. CDR1 is SGHNT and CDR2 is YENEEA in the germline V gene. The CDR3 loop is CASSLADPGELFF. In DNA form, the CDR3 reads TGTGCCAGCAGCTTGGCCGACCCCGGGGAGCTGTTTTTT.

This clonotype showed up many times. V usage is TRBV7-3 and J usage is TRBJ2-5; TRBD2 matches 7 bases. V trimming: 5 bases; J trimming: 2 bases; junction bases outside the gene matches: 5. The germline gives CDR1 SGHTA, CDR2 FQGTGA. This CDR3 region has 14 residues. The CDR3 DNA sequence: TGTGCCAGCAGCCCTGGAGCGGGACAAGAGACCCAGTACTTC. It translates to CASSPGAGQETQYF.

The sample holds a few counts of this clonotype. This chain connects TRBV9 to TRBJ1-3, with TRBD1 matching 7 bases. Germline CDR1 and CDR2: SGDLS and YYNGEE. Germline trimming cut 0 bases from V and 3 bases from J; bases unmatched to any gene: 9. This CDR3 has 17 residues. DNA for the CDR3: TGTGCCAGCAGCGTAGATCCAGGGGGGAAGTATGGAAACACCATATATTTT. It codes for CASSVDPGGKYGNTIYF.

This clonotype came up many times. Its ends do not fully match the called genes, so a read error is possible. The chain is built from TRBV4-1 and TRBJ2-7, with a weak D call TRBD1 (6 bases). The CDR3 is 14 residues long. Germline values: CDR1 MGHRA, CDR2 YSYEKL. CDR3 DNA: TGTGCCAGCAGCGAGCGAACAGGGTTTCGCGAGCAGTACTTC. As protein: CASSERTGFREQYF.

The chain recombines TRBV7-6 with TRBJ2-7; a weak D match, TRBD1 (6 bases). CDR1 SGHVS and CDR2 FNYEAQ come from the germline V gene. Trimming removed 4 bases from V and 2 bases from J, with 12 bases in between. The CDR3 is made up of 14 amino acids. Written as DNA, the CDR3 is TGTGCCAGCAGCTCTGGGACACAAACCTACGAGCAGTACTTC. It translates to CASSSGTQTYEQYF.

This clonotype was seen a handful of times. The chain uses TRBV12-3 or TRBV12-4 and TRBJ2-2, with 14 bases aligning to TRBD2. The CDR3 consists of 14 residues. Trimming removed 6 bases from V and 7 bases from J; junction bases left unmatched: 1. In DNA form, the CDR3 reads TGTGCCAGCAGGGGGACTAGCGGGAGCGGGGAGCTGTTTTTT. Amino acid sequence: CASRGTSGSGELFF.

This clonotype was observed at least ten times. The V gene is TRBV6-1, the J gene TRBJ2-1; 13 bases are a match to TRBD2. V trimming: 6 bases; J trimming: 9 bases; junction bases outside the gene matches: 8. The CDR3 contains 15 residues. CDR1 and CDR2 (germline): MNHNS, SASEGT. The CDR3 DNA reads TGTGCCAGCAGCACTACTAGCGGGAGGGGGGGTGAGCAGTTCTTC. It encodes CASSTTSGRGGEQFF.

This clonotype has only a few counts. This CDR3 reads CASLAAGKNTEAFF. DNA of the CDR3: TGTGCCAGCCTCGCTGCCGGGAAGAACACTGAAGCTTTCTTT. The V and J genes are TRBV27 and TRBJ1-1; D not resolved. The CDR3 loop spans 14 amino acids. V lost 8 bases and J 1 base, leaving 14 bases between the germline ends. CDR1 and CDR2 from the germline V gene are MNHEY and SMNVEV (reference sequence).

This clonotype appeared many times. The rearrangement uses TRBV28 and TRBJ2-7; weak D call: TRBD1 (6 bases). The V gene's germline CDR1 is MDHEN and CDR2 SYDVKM. This CDR3 region has 13 residues. Trimming took 8 bases from V and 0 from J, leaving 11 bases between them. CDR3 loop: CASQQGPSYEQYF. The CDR3 DNA follows: TGTGCCAGCCAACAGGGACCCTCCTACGAGCAGTACTTC.

The CDR3 nucleotides read TGTGCCAGCAGTTTCAAACGTCTCGGGCGGGGGTACGAGCAGTACTTC. As protein: CASSFKRLGRGYEQYF. The chain carries TRBV6-2 or TRBV6-3 and TRBJ2-7; 7 positions match TRBD2. This CDR3 is built from 16 residues. Germline CDR1 is MNHEY and CDR2 is SVGEGT. V lost 4 bases and J lost 4; bases outside the gene matches: 13.

The sample holds many counts of this clonotype. The chain carries TRBV12-3 or TRBV12-4 and TRBJ2-6, with 7 bases that match TRBD2. The CDR3 covers 19 residues. V lost 3 bases to trimming and J lost 0 bases; unmatched junction nucleotides: 11. The CDR3 DNA reads as TGTGCCAGCAGTTTGACCGCGATAGCGGGTGCCTCTGGGGCCAACGTCCTGACTTTC. Residues: CASSLTAIAGASGANVLTF.